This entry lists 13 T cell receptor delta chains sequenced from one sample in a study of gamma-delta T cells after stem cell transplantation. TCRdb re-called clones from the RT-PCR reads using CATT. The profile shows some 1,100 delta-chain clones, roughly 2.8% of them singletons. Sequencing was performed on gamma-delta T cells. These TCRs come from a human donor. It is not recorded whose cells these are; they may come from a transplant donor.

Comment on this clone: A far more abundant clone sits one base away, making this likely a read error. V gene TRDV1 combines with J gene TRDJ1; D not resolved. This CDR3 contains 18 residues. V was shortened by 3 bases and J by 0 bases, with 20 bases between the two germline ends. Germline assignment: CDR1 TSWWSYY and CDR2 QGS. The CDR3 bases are TGTGCTCTTGGGGACAGTACCAAGGGCGAGGAGTACACCGATAAACTCATCTTT. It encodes CALGDSTKGEEYTDKLIF.

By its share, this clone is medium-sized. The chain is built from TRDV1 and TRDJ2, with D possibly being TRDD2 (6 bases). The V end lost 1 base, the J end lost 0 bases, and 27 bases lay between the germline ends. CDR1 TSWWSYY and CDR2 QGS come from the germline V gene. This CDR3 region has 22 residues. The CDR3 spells CALGEPPFPPLANLALTAQLFF. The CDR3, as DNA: TGTGCTCTTGGGGAACCCCCCTTCCCCCCCCTGGCCAACCTCGCTTTGACAGCACAACTCTTCTTT.

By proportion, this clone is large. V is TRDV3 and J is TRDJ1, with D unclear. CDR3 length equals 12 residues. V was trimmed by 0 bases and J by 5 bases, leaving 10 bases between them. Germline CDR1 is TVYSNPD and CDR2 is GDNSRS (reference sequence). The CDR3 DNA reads TGTGCCTTTAGGTACGTACCGGATAAACTCATCTTT. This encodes CAFRYVPDKLIF.

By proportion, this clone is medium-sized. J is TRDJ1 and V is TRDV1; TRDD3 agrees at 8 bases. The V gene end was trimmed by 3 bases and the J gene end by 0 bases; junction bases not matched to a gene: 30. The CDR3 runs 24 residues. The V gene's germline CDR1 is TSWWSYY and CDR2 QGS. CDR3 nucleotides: TGTGCTCTTGGGGACCTCTTCGGTCCTAGCTGGGGGAGCCCCCTGGGGTCGTACACCGATAAACTCATCTTT. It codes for CALGDLFGPSWGSPLGSYTDKLIF.

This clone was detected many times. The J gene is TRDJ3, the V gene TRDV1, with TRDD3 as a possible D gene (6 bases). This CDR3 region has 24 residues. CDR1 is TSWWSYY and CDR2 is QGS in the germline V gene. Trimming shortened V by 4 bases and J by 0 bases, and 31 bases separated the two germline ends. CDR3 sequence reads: CALGARPSLQWWGVSSWDTRQMFF. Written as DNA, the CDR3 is TGTGCTCTTGGGGCAAGGCCTTCTCTACAGTGGTGGGGGGTTAGCTCCTGGGACACCCGACAGATGTTTTTC.

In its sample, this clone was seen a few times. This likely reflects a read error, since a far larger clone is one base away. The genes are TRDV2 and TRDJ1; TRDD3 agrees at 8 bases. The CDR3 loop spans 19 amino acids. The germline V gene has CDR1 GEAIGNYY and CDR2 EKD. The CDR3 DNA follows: TGTGCCTGTGACACGTTGATGGGGGATGCACACTCCCACACCGATAAACCCATCTTT. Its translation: CACDTLMGDAHSHTDKPIF.

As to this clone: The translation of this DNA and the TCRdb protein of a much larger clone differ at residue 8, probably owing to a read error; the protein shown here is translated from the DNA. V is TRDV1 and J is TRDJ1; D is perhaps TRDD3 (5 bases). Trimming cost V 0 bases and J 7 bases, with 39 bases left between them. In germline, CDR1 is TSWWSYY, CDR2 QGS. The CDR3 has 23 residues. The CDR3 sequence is CALGELAPRGVGVLVIPGGKLIF. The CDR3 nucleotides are TGTGCTCTTGGGGAACTAGCCCCCAGAGGGGTGGGCGTACTGGTTATCCCTGGAGGTAAACTCATCTTT.

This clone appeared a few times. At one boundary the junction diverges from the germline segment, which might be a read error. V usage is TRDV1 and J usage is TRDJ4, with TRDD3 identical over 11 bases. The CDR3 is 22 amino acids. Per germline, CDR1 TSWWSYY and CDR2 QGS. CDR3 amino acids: CALGELTQSSYWGIEELGPLIF. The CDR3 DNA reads TGTGCTCTTGGGGAACTTACCCAGTCTTCCTACTGGGGGATAGAAGAACTTGGACCCCTAATCTTT.

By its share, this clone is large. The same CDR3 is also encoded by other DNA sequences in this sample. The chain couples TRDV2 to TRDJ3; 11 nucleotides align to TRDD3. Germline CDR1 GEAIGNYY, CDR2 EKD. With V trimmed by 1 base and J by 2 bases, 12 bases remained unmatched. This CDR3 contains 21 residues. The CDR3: CACDTTYWGILGPWDTRQMFF. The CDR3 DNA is TGTGCCTGTGACACGACGTACTGGGGGATATTGGGGCCCTGGGACACCCGACAGATGTTTTTC.

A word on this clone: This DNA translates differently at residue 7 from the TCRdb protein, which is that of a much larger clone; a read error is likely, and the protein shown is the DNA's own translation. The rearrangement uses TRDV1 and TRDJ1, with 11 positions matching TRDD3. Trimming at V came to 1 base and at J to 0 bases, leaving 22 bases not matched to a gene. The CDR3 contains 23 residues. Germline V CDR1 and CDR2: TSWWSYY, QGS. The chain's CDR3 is CALGEQSFLRLVGDTRDTDKLIF. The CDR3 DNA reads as TGTGCTCTTGGGGAACAATCCTTCCTACGTTTAGTGGGGGATACGAGGGACACCGATAAACTCATCTTT.

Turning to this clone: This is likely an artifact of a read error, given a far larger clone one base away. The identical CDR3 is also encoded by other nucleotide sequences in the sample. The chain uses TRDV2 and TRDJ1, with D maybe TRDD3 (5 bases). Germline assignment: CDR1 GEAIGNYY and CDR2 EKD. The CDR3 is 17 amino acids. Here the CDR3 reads CACDTAGYKSPTDKLIF. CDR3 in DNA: TGTGCATGTGACACCGCTGGGTACAAATCCCCCACCGATAAACTCATCTTT.

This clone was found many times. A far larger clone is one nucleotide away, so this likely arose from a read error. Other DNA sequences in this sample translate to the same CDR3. CDR3 loop: CALRPSFTMWGIRWKNKLIF. CDR3 nucleotide sequence: TGTGCTCTCCGACCTTCTTTCACTATGTGGGGGATACGGTGGAAAAATAAACTCATCTTT. The chain joins TRDV1 to TRDJ1, with 11 bases matching TRDD3. V lost 9 bases to trimming and J lost 6 bases; unmatched junction nucleotides: 27. The CDR3 has 20 residues. Per the germline V gene, CDR1 is TSWWSYY and CDR2 is QGS.

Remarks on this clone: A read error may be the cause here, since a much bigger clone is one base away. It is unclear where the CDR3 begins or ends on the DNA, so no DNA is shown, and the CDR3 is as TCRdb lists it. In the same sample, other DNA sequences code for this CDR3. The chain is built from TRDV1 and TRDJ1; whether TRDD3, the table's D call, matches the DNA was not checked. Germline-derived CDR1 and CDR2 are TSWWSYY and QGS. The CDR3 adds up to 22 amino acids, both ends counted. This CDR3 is CALGEYILHFGWGIPNTDKLIF.